The 2 T cell receptor beta chains in this list originate from one sample, sequenced in a study of T cell responses to AZD1222 COVID-19 vaccine. Here immunoSEQ multiplex PCR was the method, and the copy in TCRdb shows in-frame clones only, minus some. The sample holds more than 95,000 clones, about 90% seen once. The sample was peripheral blood, taken on day 0 of AZD1222 vaccination. These TCRs come from an adult in good health.

This clone appeared a single time. The chain links TRBV13 to TRBJ2-6; D possibly matches TRBD1 or TRBD2 (5 bases each). This CDR3 has 17 amino acids. Trimming cost V 3 bases and J 4 bases, with 16 bases left between them. Germline V gene data show CDR1 as PRHDT and CDR2 as FYEKMQ (reference sequence). As DNA, the CDR3 is TGTGCCAGCAGCTTCGGGGCAGGTGGCCGGGGGGCCAACGTCCTGACTTTC. Translated: CASSFGAGGRGANVLTF.

This sequence joins TRBV5-4 and TRBJ1-2; TRBD1 might be the D (5 bases). V lost 5 bases and J lost 1, with 12 bases in between. CDR1 and CDR2 from the germline V gene are SGHNT and YYREEE (reference sequence). The CDR3 covers 14 residues. CDR3 sequence (DNA): TGTGCCAGCAGTCTTTGGGGGAATAACTATGGCTACACCTTC. This sequence encodes CASSLWGNNYGYTF.